The present TCR beta chain was sequenced within a study of response to subunit inactivated influenza vaccine. Via MiXCR, TCRdb re-called the RT-PCR reads, giving one row per CDR3 protein. The top ten clones hold 11% of a sample with about 650,000 distinct CDR3 sequences, 15% to 19% of them seen once. A word on this clonotype: Its antigen is still unknown.

Study-level findings and limits: It was suggested by the authors that few new T cells are recruited by each seasonal influenza vaccination.

Germline V gives CDR1 SGHAT, CDR2 FQNNGV. CDR3 length: 15 residues. After removal of 4 bases from V and 5 bases from J, the junction contained 8 bases not matched to a gene. Specimen: PBMCs from blood, collected less than 13 days after vaccination. This chain uses TRBV11-2 with TRBJ2-1; TRBD1 agrees at 7 bases. The receptor was isolated from a middle-aged man who received an inactivated influenza vaccine. The CDR3 DNA reads TGTGCCAGCAGCTCGCTAACAGGGGTCCACAATGAGCAGTTCTTC. Its protein product is CASSSLTGVHNEQFF.